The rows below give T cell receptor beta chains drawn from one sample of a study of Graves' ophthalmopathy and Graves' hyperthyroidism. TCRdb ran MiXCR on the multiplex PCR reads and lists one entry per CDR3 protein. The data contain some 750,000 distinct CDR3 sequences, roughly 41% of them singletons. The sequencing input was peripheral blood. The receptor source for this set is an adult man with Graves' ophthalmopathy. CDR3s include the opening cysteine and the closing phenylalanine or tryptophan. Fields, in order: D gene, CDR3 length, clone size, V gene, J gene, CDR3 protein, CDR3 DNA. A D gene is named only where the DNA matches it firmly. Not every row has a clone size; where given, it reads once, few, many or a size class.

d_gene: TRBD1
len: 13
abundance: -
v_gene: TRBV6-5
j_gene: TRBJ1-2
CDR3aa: CASERGQSYGYTF
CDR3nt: TGTGCCAGCGAGCGGGGACAGTCTTATGGCTACACCTTC

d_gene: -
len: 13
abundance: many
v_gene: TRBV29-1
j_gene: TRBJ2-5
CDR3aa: CSTLTGGGETQYF
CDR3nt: TGCAGCACTTTGACGGGGGGCGGTGAGACCCAGTACTTC

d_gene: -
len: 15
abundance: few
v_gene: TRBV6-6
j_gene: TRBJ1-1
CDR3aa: CASSYSIRARTEAFF
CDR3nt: TGTGCCAGCAGTTACTCTATTAGGGCGAGGACTGAAGCTTTCTTT

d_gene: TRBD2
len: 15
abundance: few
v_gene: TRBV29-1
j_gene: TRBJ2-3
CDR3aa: CSVAPLAGGRDTQYF
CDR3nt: TGCAGCGTTGCCCCACTAGCGGGAGGGCGAGATACGCAGTATTTT

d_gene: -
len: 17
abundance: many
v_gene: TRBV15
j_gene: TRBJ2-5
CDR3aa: CATSRTLTSTHQETQYF
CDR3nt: TGTGCCACCAGCAGAACCCTGACCTCTACCCACCAAGAGACCCAGTACTTC

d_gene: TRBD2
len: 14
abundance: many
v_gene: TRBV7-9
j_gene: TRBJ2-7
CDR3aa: CASSVTAGGYEQYF
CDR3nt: TGTGCCAGCAGCGTCACAGCGGGGGGCTACGAGCAGTACTTC

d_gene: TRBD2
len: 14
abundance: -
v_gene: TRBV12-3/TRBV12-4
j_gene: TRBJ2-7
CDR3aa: CASSPGEGTYEQYF
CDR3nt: TGTGCCAGCAGCCCCGGGGAGGGGACCTACGAGCAGTACTTC

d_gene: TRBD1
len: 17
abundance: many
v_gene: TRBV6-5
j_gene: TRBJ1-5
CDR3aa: CASSKGNTGQGAQPQHF
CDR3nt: TGTGCCAGCAGTAAAGGGAATACGGGACAGGGTGCTCAGCCCCAGCATTTT

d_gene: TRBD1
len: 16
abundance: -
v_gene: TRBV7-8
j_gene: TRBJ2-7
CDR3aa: CASSNRPDRGTYEQYF
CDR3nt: TGTGCCAGCAGCAACCGCCCCGACAGGGGAACCTACGAGCAGTACTTC

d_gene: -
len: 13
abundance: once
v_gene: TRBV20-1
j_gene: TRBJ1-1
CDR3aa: CSAQRGGNTEAFF
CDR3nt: TGCAGTGCTCAAAGGGGGGGTAACACTGAAGCTTTCTTT

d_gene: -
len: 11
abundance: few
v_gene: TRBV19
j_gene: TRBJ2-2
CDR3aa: CASSMAGELFF
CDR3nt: TGTGCCAGTAGTATGGCAGGGGAGCTGTTTTTT

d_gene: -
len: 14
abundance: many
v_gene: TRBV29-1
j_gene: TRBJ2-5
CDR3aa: CSVDLAVGWMTQYF
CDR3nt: TGCAGCGTTGATCTGGCGGTTGGATGGATGACCCAGTACTTC

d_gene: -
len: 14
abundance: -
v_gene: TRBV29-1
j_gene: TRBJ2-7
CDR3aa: CSVGRLGVASEQYF
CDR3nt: TGCAGCGTTGGGAGGCTGGGGGTGGCGAGTGAGCAGTACTTC

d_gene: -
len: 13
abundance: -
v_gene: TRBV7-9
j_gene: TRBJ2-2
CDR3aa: CASSLDLRWELFF
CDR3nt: TGTGCCAGCAGCTTGGATCTCCGGTGGGAGCTGTTTTTT

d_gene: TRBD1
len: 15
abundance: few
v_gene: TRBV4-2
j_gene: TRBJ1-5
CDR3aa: CASSLNRQGNQPQHF
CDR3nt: TGTGCCAGCAGCCTAAACAGACAGGGGAATCAGCCCCAGCATTTT

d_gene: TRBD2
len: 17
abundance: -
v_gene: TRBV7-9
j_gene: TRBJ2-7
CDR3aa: CASSHYANLAGAYEQYF
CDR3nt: TGTGCCAGCAGCCATTACGCAAATCTCGCGGGAGCCTACGAGCAGTACTTC

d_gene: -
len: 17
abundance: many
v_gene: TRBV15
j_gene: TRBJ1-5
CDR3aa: CATSRRRTGSVGQPQHF
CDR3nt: TGTGCCACCAGCAGACGGAGAACAGGGTCCGTGGGGCAGCCCCAGCATTTT

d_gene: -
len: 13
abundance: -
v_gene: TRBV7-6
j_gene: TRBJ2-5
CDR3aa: CASRFSNQETQYF
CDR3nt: TGTGCCAGCCGCTTTTCCAACCAAGAGACCCAGTACTTC

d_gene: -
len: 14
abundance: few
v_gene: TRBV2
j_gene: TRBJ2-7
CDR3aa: CASSELDLSYEQYF
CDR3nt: TGTGCCAGCAGTGAACTCGACCTTTCCTACGAGCAGTACTTC

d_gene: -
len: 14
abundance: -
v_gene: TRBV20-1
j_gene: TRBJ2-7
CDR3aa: CSASYGQNSYEQYF
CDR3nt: TGCAGTGCTAGTTACGGACAAAACTCCTACGAGCAGTACTTC

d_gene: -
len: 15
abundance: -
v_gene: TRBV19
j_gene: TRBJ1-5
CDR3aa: CASTDVSGSNQPQHF
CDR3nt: TGTGCCAGTACGGACGTTTCGGGTAGCAATCAGCCCCAGCATTTT

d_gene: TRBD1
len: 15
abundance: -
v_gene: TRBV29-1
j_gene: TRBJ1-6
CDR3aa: CSVEGTGGSSSPLHF
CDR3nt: TGCAGCGTTGAAGGGACAGGGGGTTCTAGTTCACCCCTCCACTTT

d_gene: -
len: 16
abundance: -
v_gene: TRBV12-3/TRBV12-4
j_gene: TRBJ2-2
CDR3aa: CASTLPPGPATGELFF
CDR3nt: TGTGCCAGCACCCTCCCTCCAGGGCCGGCCACCGGGGAGCTGTTTTTT

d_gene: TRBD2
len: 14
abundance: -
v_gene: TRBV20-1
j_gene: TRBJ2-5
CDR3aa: CSARLAGGVETQYF
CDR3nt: TGCAGTGCTAGACTAGCGGGGGGCGTAGAGACCCAGTACTTC

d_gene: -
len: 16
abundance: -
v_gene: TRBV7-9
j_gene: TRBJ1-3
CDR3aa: CASSSGHQLSGNTMYF
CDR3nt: TGTGCCAGCAGCTCGGGACACCAGCTCTCTGGAAACACCATGTATTTT

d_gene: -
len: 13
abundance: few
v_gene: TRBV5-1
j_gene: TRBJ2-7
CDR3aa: CASSLNGAYEQYF
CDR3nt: TGCGCCAGCAGCTTGAACGGTGCCTACGAGCAGTACTTC

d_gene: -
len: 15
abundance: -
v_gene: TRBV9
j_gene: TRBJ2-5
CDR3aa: CASSASPIGKETQYF
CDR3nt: TGTGCCAGCAGCGCCTCTCCAATCGGGAAAGAGACCCAGTACTTC

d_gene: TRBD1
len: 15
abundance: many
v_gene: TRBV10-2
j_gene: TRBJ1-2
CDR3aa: CASSEPAGTGGGYTF
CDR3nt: TGCGCCAGCAGTGAACCCGCCGGGACAGGAGGTGGCTACACCTTC

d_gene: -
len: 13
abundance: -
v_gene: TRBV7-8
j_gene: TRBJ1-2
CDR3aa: CASSSSGGSGYTF
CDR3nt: TGTGCCAGCAGCTCATCCGGGGGGTCGGGCTACACCTTC

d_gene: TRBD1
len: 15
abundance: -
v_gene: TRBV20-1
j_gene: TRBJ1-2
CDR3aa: CSAPPSDRGVYGYTF
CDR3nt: TGCAGTGCTCCTCCCTCGGACAGGGGGGTCTATGGCTACACCTTC

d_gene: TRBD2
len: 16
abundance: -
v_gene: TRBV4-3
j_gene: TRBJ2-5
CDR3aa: CASSQLLAGGQETQYF
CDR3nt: TGCGCCAGCAGCCAACTACTAGCGGGAGGACAAGAGACCCAGTACTTC

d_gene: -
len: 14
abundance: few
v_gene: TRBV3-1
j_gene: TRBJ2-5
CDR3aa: CASSSTGLRETQYF
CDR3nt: TGTGCCAGCAGCTCCACAGGGTTGCGAGAGACCCAGTACTTC

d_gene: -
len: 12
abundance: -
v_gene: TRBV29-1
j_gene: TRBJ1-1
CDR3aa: CSVGARGTEAFF
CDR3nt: TGCAGCGTCGGGGCGAGGGGCACTGAAGCTTTCTTT

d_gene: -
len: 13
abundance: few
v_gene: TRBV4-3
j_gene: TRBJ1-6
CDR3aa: CASSQEQGSPLHF
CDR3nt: TGCGCCAGCAGCCAAGAGCAGGGATCACCCCTCCACTTT

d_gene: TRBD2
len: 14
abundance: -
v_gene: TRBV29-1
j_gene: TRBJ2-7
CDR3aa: CSVVTSGSRGEQYF
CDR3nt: TGCAGCGTAGTGACTAGCGGGAGTCGAGGAGAGCAGTACTTC

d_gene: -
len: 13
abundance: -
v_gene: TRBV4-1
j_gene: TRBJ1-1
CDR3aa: CASSQAGDTEAFF
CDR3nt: TGCGCCAGCAGCCAAGCAGGGGACACTGAAGCTTTCTTT

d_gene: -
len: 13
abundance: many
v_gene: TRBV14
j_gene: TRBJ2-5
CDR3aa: CASSQGAGATQYF
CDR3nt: TGTGCCAGCAGCCAAGGCGCAGGCGCGACCCAGTACTTC

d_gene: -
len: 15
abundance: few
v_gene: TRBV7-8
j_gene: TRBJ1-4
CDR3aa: CASSYEPGRGEKLFF
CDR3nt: TGTGCCAGCAGTTACGAACCAGGCCGGGGGGAAAAACTGTTTTTT

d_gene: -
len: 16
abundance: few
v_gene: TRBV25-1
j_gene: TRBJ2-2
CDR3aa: CASSENGGSGAGELFF
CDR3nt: TGTGCCAGCAGTGAAAATGGGGGATCGGGCGCCGGGGAGCTGTTTTTT

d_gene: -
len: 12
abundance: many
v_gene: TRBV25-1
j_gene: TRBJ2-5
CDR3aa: CASSRPPRTQYF
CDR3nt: TGTGCCAGCAGCCGACCGCCACGGACCCAGTACTTC

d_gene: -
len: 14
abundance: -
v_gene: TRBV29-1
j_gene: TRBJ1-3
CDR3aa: CSVGKGTNGNTIYF
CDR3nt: TGCAGCGTTGGAAAGGGGACTAATGGAAACACCATATATTTT

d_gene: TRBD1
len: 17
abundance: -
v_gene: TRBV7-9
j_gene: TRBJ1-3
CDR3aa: CASSPEQGMLSGNTIYF
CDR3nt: TGTGCCAGCAGCCCGGAACAGGGGATGCTCTCTGGAAACACCATATATTTT

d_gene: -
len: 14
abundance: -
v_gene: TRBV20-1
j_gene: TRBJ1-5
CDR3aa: CSAMGTMGNQPQHF
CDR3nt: TGCAGTGCTATGGGAACGATGGGCAATCAGCCCCAGCATTTT

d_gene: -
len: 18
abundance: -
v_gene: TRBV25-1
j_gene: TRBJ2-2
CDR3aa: CASSPPTASSRWAGELFF
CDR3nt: TGTGCCAGCAGTCCACCGACCGCTAGTAGTCGATGGGCCGGGGAGCTGTTTTTT

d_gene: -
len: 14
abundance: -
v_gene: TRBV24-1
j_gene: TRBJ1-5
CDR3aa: CASSSQGRGQPQHF
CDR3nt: TGTGCCAGCAGTTCTCAGGGGAGAGGTCAGCCCCAGCATTTT

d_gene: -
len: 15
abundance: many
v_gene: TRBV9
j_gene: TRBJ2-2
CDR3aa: CASSVARADGGELFF
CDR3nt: TGTGCCAGCAGCGTAGCTCGCGCGGATGGAGGGGAGCTGTTTTTT

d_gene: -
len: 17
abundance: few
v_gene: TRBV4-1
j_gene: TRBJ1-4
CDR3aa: CASSQDLAAEGRGKLFF
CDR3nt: TGCGCCAGCAGCCAAGATCTAGCTGCGGAAGGGAGGGGAAAACTGTTTTTT

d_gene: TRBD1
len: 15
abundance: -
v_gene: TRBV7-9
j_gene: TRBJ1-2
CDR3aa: CASSTKGQGVHGYTF
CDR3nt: TGTGCCAGCAGCACGAAAGGACAGGGGGTTCATGGCTACACCTTC

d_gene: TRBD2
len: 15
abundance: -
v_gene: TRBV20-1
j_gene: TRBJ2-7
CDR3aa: CSARSTSGGVNEQYF
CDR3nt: TGCAGTGCTAGATCGACTAGCGGAGGGGTCAACGAGCAGTACTTC

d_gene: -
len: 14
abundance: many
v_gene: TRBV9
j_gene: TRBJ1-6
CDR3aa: CASSQSRGNSPLHF
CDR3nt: TGTGCCAGCAGCCAATCCAGGGGTAATTCACCCCTCCACTTT

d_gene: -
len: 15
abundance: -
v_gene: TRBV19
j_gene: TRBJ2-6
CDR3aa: CASTIQGSGANVLTF
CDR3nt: TGTGCCAGTACCATACAGGGCTCTGGGGCCAACGTCCTGACTTTC

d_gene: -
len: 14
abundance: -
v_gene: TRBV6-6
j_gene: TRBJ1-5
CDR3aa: CASSYFTGLQPQHF
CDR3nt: TGTGCCAGCAGTTACTTTACAGGGCTGCAGCCCCAGCATTTT

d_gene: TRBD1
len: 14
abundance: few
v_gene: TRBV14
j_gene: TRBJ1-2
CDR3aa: CASSQIRQGDGYTF
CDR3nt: TGTGCCAGCAGCCAGATACGACAGGGGGATGGCTACACCTTC